The table lists the clone carrying this T cell receptor beta chain with a few counts. The target antigen is unknown. The sample comes from a study of blood T cells in healthy people across ages. Overall study: Template-switching capture recovered about one barcoded beta molecule per two T cells. Findings and caveats of the study: Diversity was higher, and naive CD4+ cells more numerous, in long-lived donors than in aged donors.

With V trimmed by 6 bases and J by 0 bases, 5 bases remained unmatched. The CDR3 has 15 residues. For the second PCR, which ran for about 6 to 11 cycles, a sample-barcoded 5' primer and a J-beta primer mix were used. Through a template-switch adaptor with 12 random nucleotides, each cDNA molecule received a tag. At least 2.5 million CDR3-containing paired-end reads were obtained per sample. TCRdb analysed the 5' RACE reads with MiXCR anew, one entry per CDR3 protein. The sample lists more than 650,000 distinct CDR3 sequences; 22% were seen once. This chain links TRBV12-3 or TRBV12-4 with TRBJ2-1, with 7 bases matching TRBD1. The sample taken for sequencing was blood. The receptor was isolated from an older man in good health. This CDR3 is CASRGQHRSYNEQFF. In DNA form, the CDR3 reads TGTGCCAGCAGGGGACAGCACCGCTCCTACAATGAGCAGTTCTTC.